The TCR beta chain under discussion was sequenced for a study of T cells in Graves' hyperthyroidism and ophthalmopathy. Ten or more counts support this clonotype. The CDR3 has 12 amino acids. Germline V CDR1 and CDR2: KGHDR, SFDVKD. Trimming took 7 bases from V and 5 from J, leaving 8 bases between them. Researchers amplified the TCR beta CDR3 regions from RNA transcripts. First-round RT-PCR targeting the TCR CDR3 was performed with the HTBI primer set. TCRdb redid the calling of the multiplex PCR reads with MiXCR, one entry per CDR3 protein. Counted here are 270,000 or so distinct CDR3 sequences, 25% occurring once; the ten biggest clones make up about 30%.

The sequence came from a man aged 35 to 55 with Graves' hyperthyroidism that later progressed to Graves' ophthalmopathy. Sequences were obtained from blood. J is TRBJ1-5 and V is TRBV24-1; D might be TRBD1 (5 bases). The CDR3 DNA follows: TGTGCCACCAGCCAGGGATATCAGCCCCAGCATTTT. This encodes CATSQGYQPQHF.